These 10 T cell receptor beta chains were all obtained from the same sample, sequenced in a study of blood T cell repertoires in COVID-19. The protocol was immunoSEQ multiplex PCR, while the TCRdb copy is restricted to in-frame clones and leaves out a portion. The repertoire holds approximately 180,000 clones, more than 80% seen once, with 6.2% in the top ten. The sequenced sample was PBMCs or T cells enriched from blood (not recorded which). The receptors shown here come from a man aged 40-50 years who had recovered from COVID-19.

CDR3 loop: CASTPGSYNEQFF. CDR3 bases: TGTGCCAGCACCCCGGGGTCCTACAATGAGCAGTTCTTC. This rearrangement joins TRBV5-5 to TRBJ2-1, with a possible D match to TRBD2 (5 bases). Germline assignment: CDR1 SGHKS and CDR2 YYEKEE (reference sequence). V lost 6 bases and J lost 1, with 8 bases in between. The CDR3 is made up of 13 amino acids.

The chain has TRBV3-1 (or the pseudogene TRBV3-2) and TRBJ2-7; 12 bases line up with TRBD1. Germline values: CDR1 LGHDT, CDR2 YNNKEL (reference sequence). The CDR3 totals 14 residues. The V segment lost 4 bases and the J segment 7 bases; nucleotides outside the gene matches: 5. The CDR3 region is CASSPGQGAGEQYF. The CDR3 region has the DNA TGTGCCAGCAGCCCGGGACAGGGGGCGGGAGAGCAGTACTTC.

The V gene is TRBV14, the J gene TRBJ1-6, with D hard to call. The germline CDR1 and CDR2 sequences are SGHDN and FVKESK. V was shortened by 1 base and J by 9 bases, with 13 bases between the two germline ends. The CDR3 has 15 residues. The CDR3: CASSQVIGRSSPLHF. The CDR3 DNA reads as TGTGCCAGCAGCCAAGTTATAGGGAGAAGTTCACCCCTCCACTTT. The entire variable domain, with the rest obtained from reference TRBV14 and TRBJ1-6, is as follows: EAGVTQFPSHSVIEKGQTVTLRCDPISGHDNLYWYRRVMGKEIKFLLHFVKESKQDESGMPNNRFLAERTGGTYSTLKVQPAELEDSGVYFCASSQVIGRSSPLHFGNGTRLTVT.

The chain uses TRBV7-9 and TRBJ1-2; TRBD1 is a possible D gene (6 bases). CDR3 length: 11 amino acids. V shed 6 bases and J shed 8 bases, with 10 bases lying between them. From germline, CDR1 is SEHNR and CDR2 FQNEAQ (reference sequence). CDR3 sequence (DNA): TGTGCCAGCAGTCAAAGGGGGGGCTACACCTTC. Residues: CASSQRGGYTF.

The chain links TRBV4-1 to TRBJ1-1; weak D call: TRBD1 (6 bases). V lost 3 bases to trimming and J lost 7 bases, with 21 bases between them. This CDR3 is 16 amino acids long. Germline loops: CDR1 MGHRA, CDR2 YSYEKL. CDR3 sequence reads: CASSQVSGLGGGEAFF. CDR3 nucleotides: TGCGCCAGCAGCCAGGTTTCAGGGCTGGGAGGGGGTGAAGCTTTCTTT.

The chain employs TRBV24-1 and TRBJ2-2, with D perhaps matching TRBD1 (5 bases). The CDR3 has 13 amino acids. From germline, CDR1 is KGHDR and CDR2 SFDVKD. V was cut by 7 bases and J by 4 bases, with 9 bases left in between. The CDR3 DNA reads TGTGCCACCAGACAGGACACCACCGGGGAGCTGTTTTTT. The encoded protein is CATRQDTTGELFF.

V usage is TRBV5-5 and J usage is TRBJ2-3; 10 bases map to TRBD2. This CDR3 spans 19 amino acids. The junction had 16 bases not matched to a gene; V was cut back by 5 bases and J by 1 base. The V gene's germline CDR1 is SGHKS and CDR2 YYEKEE (reference sequence). CDR3 DNA: TGTGCCAGCAGTTTTAATAACTTGCTAGCGGGAGTAGGCACAGATACGCAGTATTTT. It is translated as CASSFNNLLAGVGTDTQYF. Together with reference TRBV5-5 and TRBJ2-3, the CDR3 gives the full variable domain: DAGVTQSPTHLIKTRGQQVTLRCSPISGHKSVSWYQQVLGQGPQFIFQYYEKEERGRGNFPDRFSARQFPNYSSELNVNALLLGDSALYLCASSFNNLLAGVGTDTQYFGPGTRLTVL.

This rearrangement joins TRBV2 to TRBJ1-5; D gene unclear. CDR1 and CDR2 (germline): SNHLY, FYNNEI. The germline V and J ends were trimmed by 4 bases and 0 bases, with 10 bases remaining between them. The CDR3 has 15 residues. The CDR3 region is CASSVEDNSNQPQHF. The CDR3 DNA reads TGTGCCAGCAGTGTCGAGGATAATAGCAATCAGCCCCAGCATTTT.

The DNA of the CDR3 is TGTGCCAGCAGTGAAAGGATGGGGGGCACTGAAGCTTTCTTT. It encodes CASSERMGGTEAFF. The chain combines TRBV6-1 with TRBJ1-1, with a weak D call TRBD1 (5 bases). CDR3 length: 14 amino acids. The germline CDR1 and CDR2 sequences are MNHNS and SASEGT. Between the trimmed V and J ends, which lost 2 bases and 4 bases, there was a span of 11 bases.

The chain employs TRBV5-1 and TRBJ1-2; perhaps TRBD1 as D (6 bases). V lost 4 bases, J lost 4 bases, and 11 bases lay in between. The germline gives CDR1 SGHRS, CDR2 YFSETQ. This CDR3 contains 13 residues. The CDR3 DNA follows: TGCGCCAGCAGCGAGGCACAGGGCTATGGCTACACCTTC. Translating gives CASSEAQGYGYTF. The full variable domain, in which reference TRBV5-1 and TRBJ1-2 provide the parts outside the CDR3, is KAGVTQTPRYLIKTRGQQVTLSCSPISGHRSVSWYQQTPGQGLQFLFEYFSETQRNKGNFPGRFSGRQFSNSRSEMNVSTLELGDSALYLCASSEAQGYGYTFGSGTRLTVV.